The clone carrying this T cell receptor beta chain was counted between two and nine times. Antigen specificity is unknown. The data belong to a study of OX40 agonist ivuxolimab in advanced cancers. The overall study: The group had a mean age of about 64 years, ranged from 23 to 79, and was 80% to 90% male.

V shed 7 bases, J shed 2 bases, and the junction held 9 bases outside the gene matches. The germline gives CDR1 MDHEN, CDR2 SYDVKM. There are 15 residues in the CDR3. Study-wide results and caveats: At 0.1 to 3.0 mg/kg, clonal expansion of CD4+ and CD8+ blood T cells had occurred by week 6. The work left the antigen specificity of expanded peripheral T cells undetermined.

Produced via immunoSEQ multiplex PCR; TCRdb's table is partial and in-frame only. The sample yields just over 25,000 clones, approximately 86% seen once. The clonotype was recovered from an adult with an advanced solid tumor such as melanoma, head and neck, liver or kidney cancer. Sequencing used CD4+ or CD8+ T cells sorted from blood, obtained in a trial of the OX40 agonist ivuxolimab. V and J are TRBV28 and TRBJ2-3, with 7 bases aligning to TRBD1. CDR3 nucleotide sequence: TGTGCCAGCACCCAGGGGGTTGAGGTCACAGATACGCAGTATTTT. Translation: CASTQGVEVTDTQYF.